A selection of T cell receptor beta chains follows, all from one sample in a study of blood T cell repertoires in COVID-19. Using immunoSEQ multiplex PCR, the repertoire was profiled, and TCRdb retains in-frame clones only, with some absent. Among under 250,000 clones listed, approximately 82% were seen once. The sample consisted of peripheral blood. The receptor source for this set is a woman aged 35 to 49 with acute or convalescent COVID-19. Each CDR3 is given with its conserved first and last residue. D genes are given only for firm matches. Clone size is stated in some rows and not others, as once, few, many or a class when expanded.

>TRBV4-1|-|TRBD2|TRBJ2-7
CASSQDRREGHYEQYF
TGCGCCAGCAGCCAAGATAGGAGGGAGGGCCACTACGAGCAGTACTTC
>TRBV18|-|-|TRBJ1-2
CASSLYSDSSGSYTF
TGTGCCAGCTCACTTTACTCGGACAGCTCCGGAAGCTACACCTTC
>TRBV6-1|-|-|TRBJ2-7
CASSEFGQGEQYF
TGTGCCAGCAGTGAATTTGGGCAGGGCGAGCAGTACTTC
>TRBV10-1|-|-|TRBJ1-1
CASRPTGANTEAFF
TGCGCCAGCAGGCCGACAGGCGCGAACACTGAAGCTTTCTTT
>TRBV7-8|-|-|TRBJ2-1
CASSQYTNEQFF
TGTGCCAGCAGCCAGTACACCAATGAGCAGTTCTTC
>TRBV7-6|-|TRBD2|TRBJ2-1
CASSPMGGGSYNEQFF
TGTGCCAGCAGCCCTATGGGGGGGGGCTCCTACAATGAGCAGTTCTTC
>TRBV19|-|-|TRBJ2-6
CASRNLQHGRERGNIAGANVLTF
TGTGCCAGTAGGAACCTCCAACACGGCCGCGAGAGAGGGAATATAGCTGGGGCCAACGTCCTGACTTTC
>TRBV12-1|-|-|TRBJ2-6
CASSLPDRDIAGANVLTF
TGTGCCAGCAGCTTACCCGACAGGGACATTGCTGGGGCCAACGTCCTGACTTTC
>TRBV9|-|TRBD1|TRBJ2-2
CASSVGGGQYTGELFF
TGTGCCAGCAGCGTAGGAGGGGGACAGTACACCGGGGAGCTGTTTTTT
>TRBV4-1|-|TRBD1|TRBJ2-2
CASSQARDRADTGELFF
TGCGCCAGCAGCCAAGCACGGGACAGGGCCGACACCGGGGAGCTGTTTTTT
>TRBV30|-|-|TRBJ1-1
CAWTKLNTEAFF
TGTGCCTGGACCAAGCTGAACACTGAAGCTTTCTTT
>TRBV27|-|TRBD2|TRBJ2-1
CASSFGTSGGVSYNEQFF
TGTGCCAGCAGTTTCGGGACTAGCGGGGGGGTCTCCTACAATGAGCAGTTCTTC
>TRBV30|-|-|TRBJ2-1
CAWNVFGPYNEQFF
TGTGCCTGGAACGTCTTTGGGCCCTACAATGAGCAGTTCTTC
>TRBV7-2|once|TRBD1|TRBJ2-5
CASSLGAGGQSTQYF
TGTGCCAGCAGCTTAGGGGCAGGGGGTCAATCGACCCAGTACTTC
>TRBV27|-|TRBD1|TRBJ2-7
CASSESGTGGEQYF
TGTGCCAGCAGCGAATCCGGGACAGGGGGCGAGCAGTACTTC
>TRBV5-1|-|-|TRBJ2-7
CASSYTPGVASYEQYF
TGCGCCAGCAGCTACACCCCAGGGGTAGCGTCCTACGAGCAGTACTTC
>TRBV11-2|-|-|TRBJ2-6
CASSLPPGQLSGANVLTF
TGTGCCAGCAGCCTCCCCCCCGGACAGCTCTCTGGGGCCAACGTCCTGACTTTC
>TRBV7-9|-|TRBD2|TRBJ2-4
CASSLVGGGLKNIQYF
TGTGCCAGCAGCCTGGTCGGGGGAGGGCTCAAAAACATTCAGTACTTC
>TRBV7-8|-|TRBD2|TRBJ2-3
CASSHGEGLAGGPEYF
TGTGCCAGCAGCCACGGGGAAGGACTAGCGGGGGGGCCAGAGTATTTT
>TRBV27|-|TRBD1|TRBJ2-7
CASSERGREQYF
TGTGCCAGCAGCGAGAGGGGGCGCGAGCAGTACTTC
>TRBV10-1|-|TRBD1|TRBJ2-1
CASSGPPTGGINNEQFF
TGCGCCAGCAGTGGCCCCCCGACAGGGGGCATAAACAATGAGCAGTTCTTC
>TRBV4-1|-|TRBD2|TRBJ2-3
CASSQLTPRGGTQYF
TGCGCCAGCAGCCAACTTACCCCCCGGGGGGGGACGCAGTATTTT
>TRBV29-1|-|-|TRBJ2-7
CSVEETRTSYEQYF
TGCAGCGTTGAAGAGACTAGGACTTCCTACGAGCAGTACTTC
>TRBV7-9|once|TRBD1|TRBJ1-5
CASSGAFTGTGGEGQPQHF
TGTGCCAGCAGCGGCGCCTTTACCGGGACAGGGGGCGAGGGACAGCCCCAGCATTTT
>TRBV6-2/TRBV6-3|once|TRBD2|TRBJ2-7
CASSYSIREVSF
TGTGCCAGCAGTTACTCGATTCGGGAGGTTAGCTTC
>TRBV10-3|-|-|TRBJ1-2
CAISELWNYGYTF
TGTGCCATCAGTGAACTGTGGAACTATGGCTACACCTTC
>TRBV2|-|-|TRBJ2-1
CASYRTASSYNEQFF
TGTGCCAGCTACCGGACAGCTTCCTCCTACAATGAGCAGTTCTTC
>TRBV7-2|-|-|TRBJ2-1
CASSSTGWHNEQFF
TGTGCCAGCAGCTCGACAGGTTGGCACAATGAGCAGTTCTTC
>TRBV12-5|-|-|TRBJ2-3
CASGGNTDTQYF
TGTGCTAGCGGGGGAAACACAGATACGCAGTATTTT
>TRBV7-2|-|-|TRBJ1-2
CASSPSGWTANYGYTF
TGTGCCAGCAGCCCTTCTGGGTGGACAGCTAACTATGGCTACACCTTC
>TRBV11-3|-|-|TRBJ2-3
CASSPINGGTQYF
TGTGCCAGCAGCCCCATCAATGGAGGTACGCAGTATTTT
>TRBV14|-|-|TRBJ2-3
CASSQDRGAFDTQYF
TGTGCCAGCAGCCAAGACCGTGGAGCATTCGATACGCAGTATTTT
>TRBV5-6|-|-|TRBJ2-7
CASSFDTIYEQYF
TGTGCCAGCAGCTTTGACACGATCTACGAGCAGTACTTC
>TRBV4-3|once|-|TRBJ2-5
CASSQDRKETQYF
TGCGCCAGCAGCCAAGACAGAAAAGAGACCCAGTACTTC
>TRBV11-2|-|TRBD2|TRBJ2-7
CASSRGRGGQAAYEQYF
TGTGCCAGCAGCCGAGGACGGGGGGGGCAGGCCGCCTACGAGCAGTACTTC
>TRBV5-1|-|-|TRBJ2-7
CASRRTLEYEQYF
TGCGCCAGCAGACGGACATTAGAATACGAGCAGTACTTC
>TRBV4-1|-|-|TRBJ1-2
CASSPAGVGYTF
TGCGCCAGCAGCCCCGCGGGGGTGGGCTACACCTTC
>TRBV30|-|-|TRBJ1-6
CAWSLIAAPLHF
TGTGCCTGGAGTCTAATCGCGGCACCCCTCCACTTT
>TRBV5-5|once|-|TRBJ2-7
CASSLSGGREYEQYF
TGTGCCAGCAGCTTGAGTGGCGGGCGAGAATACGAGCAGTACTTC
>TRBV5-1|-|TRBD2|TRBJ2-1
CASRVIIVPGLAGEVPNEQFF
TGCGCCAGCAGGGTAATTATTGTCCCGGGACTAGCGGGAGAGGTTCCCAATGAGCAGTTCTTC